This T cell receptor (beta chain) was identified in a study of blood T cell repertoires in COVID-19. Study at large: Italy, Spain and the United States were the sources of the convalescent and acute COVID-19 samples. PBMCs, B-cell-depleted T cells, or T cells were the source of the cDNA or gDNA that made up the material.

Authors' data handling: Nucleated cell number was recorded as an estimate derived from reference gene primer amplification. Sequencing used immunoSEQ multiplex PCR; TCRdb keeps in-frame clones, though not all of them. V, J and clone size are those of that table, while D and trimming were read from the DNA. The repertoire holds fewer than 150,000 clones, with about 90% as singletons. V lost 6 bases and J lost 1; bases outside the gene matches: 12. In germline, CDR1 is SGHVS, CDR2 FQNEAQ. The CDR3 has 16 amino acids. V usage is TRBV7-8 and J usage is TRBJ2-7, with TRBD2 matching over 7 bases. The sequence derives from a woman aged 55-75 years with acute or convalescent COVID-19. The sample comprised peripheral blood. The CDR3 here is CASSLEAGAQSYEQYF. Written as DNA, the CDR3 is TGTGCCAGCAGTCTAGAGGCGGGAGCGCAGTCCTACGAGCAGTACTTC.